The subject of this entry is one T cell receptor beta chain. The antigen is unknown. This entry comes from a study of cytomegalovirus exposure and HLA in healthy donors. The study's findings and limits: In a later analysis, 17,000 or so TCR beta sequences were associated with HLA alleles at 0.05 false discovery rate.

This CDR3 comprises 16 residues. The germline V gene has CDR1 SGHTS and CDR2 YDEGEE. V shed 0 bases and J 4 bases; nucleotides not matched to a gene: 10. PCR amplification relied on 60 Vbeta primers (plus 13 Jbeta primers). Generated by immunoSEQ multiplex PCR, the TCRdb table keeps only in-frame clones and is missing some. The sample table includes 45,000 to 60,000 clones. The receptor's source is a middle-aged woman in good health and CMV-seronegative. The source material was PBMCs. The V and J genes are TRBV5-8 and TRBJ2-7, with 7 bases that match TRBD2. CDR3 bases: TGTGCCAGCAGCTTGGCCTTTTCTCAGGGAGGGTACGAGCAGTACTTC. As protein: CASSLAFSQGGYEQYF.